The sequence of this T cell receptor (beta chain) was determined in a study of blood T cell repertoires in COVID-19. Background on the study: Samples came from the United States, Italy and Spain, spanning acute and convalescent COVID-19. In each case, the material was cDNA or gDNA derived from T cells, B-cell-depleted T cells, or PBMCs.

Original methodology: Amplifying reference gene primers gave estimates of nucleated cell counts. TCRdb's copy holds only in-frame clones and misses some; the assay was immunoSEQ multiplex PCR. Clone size and V and J calls were adopted from that table, with D and trimming inferred from the DNA. Of 53,000 or so clones in the sample, around 80% were seen once. CDR3 size: 12 residues. Unmatched junction bases numbered 4, after V lost 8 bases and J lost 5 bases. The germline V gene encodes CDR1 SGHAT and CDR2 FQDESV (reference sequence). This clone was seen only a few times. Sequences were obtained from peripheral blood. The rearrangement links TRBV11-1 to TRBJ2-3; TRBD1 matches at 7 bases. The receptor comes from a man in his sixties with acute or convalescent COVID-19. The CDR3 is CASSRGLDTQYF. DNA for the CDR3: TGTGCCAGCTCTAGGGGGCTAGATACGCAGTATTTT.